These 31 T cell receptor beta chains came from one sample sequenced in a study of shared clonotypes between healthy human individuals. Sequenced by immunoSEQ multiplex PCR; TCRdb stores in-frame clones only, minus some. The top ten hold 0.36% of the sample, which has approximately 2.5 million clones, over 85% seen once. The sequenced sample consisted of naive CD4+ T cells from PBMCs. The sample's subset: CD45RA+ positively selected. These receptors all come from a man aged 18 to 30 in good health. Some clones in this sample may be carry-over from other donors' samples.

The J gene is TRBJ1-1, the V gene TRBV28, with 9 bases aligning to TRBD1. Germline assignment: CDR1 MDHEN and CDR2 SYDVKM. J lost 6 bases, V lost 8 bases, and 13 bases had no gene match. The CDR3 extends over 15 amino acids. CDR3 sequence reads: CASVEARTGDPEAFF. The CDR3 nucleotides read TGTGCCAGCGTAGAGGCAAGGACAGGGGATCCTGAAGCTTTCTTT. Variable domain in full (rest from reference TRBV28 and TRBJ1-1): DVKVTQSSRYLVKRTGEKVFLECVQDMDHENMFWYRQDPGLGLRLIYFSYDVKMKEKGDIPEGYSVSREKKERFSLILESASTNQTSMYLCASVEARTGDPEAFFGQGTRLTVV.

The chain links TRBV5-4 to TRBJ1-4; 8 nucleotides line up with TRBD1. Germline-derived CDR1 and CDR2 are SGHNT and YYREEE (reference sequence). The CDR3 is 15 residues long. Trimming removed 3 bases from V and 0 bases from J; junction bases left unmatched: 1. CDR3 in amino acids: CASSSGGSTNEKLFF. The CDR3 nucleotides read TGTGCCAGCAGCTCAGGGGGCTCAACTAATGAAAAACTGTTTTTT.

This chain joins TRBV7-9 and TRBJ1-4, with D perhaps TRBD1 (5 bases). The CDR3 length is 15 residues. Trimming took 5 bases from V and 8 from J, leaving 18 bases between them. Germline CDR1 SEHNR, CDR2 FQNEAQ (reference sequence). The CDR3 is CASSPAGGTVEKLFF. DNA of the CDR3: TGTGCCAGCAGCCCGGCGGGGGGTACGGTGGAAAAACTGTTTTTT.

In DNA form, the CDR3 reads TGTGCCAGCAGCTTTAAGGGAGGGTCGGGAGTGGGCCCTTACGAGCAGTACTTC. Amino acid sequence: CASSFKGGSGVGPYEQYF. V usage is TRBV7-9 and J usage is TRBJ2-7; 7 nucleotides line up with TRBD2. Germline CDR1 is SEHNR and CDR2 is FQNEAQ (reference sequence). The CDR3 runs to 18 residues. Trimming cost V 3 bases and J 4 bases; bases outside gene matches: 18.

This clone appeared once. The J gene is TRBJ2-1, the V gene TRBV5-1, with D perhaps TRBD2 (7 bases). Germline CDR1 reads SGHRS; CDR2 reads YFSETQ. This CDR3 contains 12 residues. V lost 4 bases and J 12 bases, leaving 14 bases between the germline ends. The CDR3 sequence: CASSELGGAQFF. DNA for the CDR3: TGCGCCAGCAGCGAACTAGGGGGGGCGCAGTTCTTC.

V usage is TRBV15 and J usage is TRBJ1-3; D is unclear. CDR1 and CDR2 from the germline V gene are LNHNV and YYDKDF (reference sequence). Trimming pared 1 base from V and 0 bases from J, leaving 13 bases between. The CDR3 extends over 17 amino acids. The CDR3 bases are TGTGCCACCAGCAGAGGCGCGTCTAAAAACTCTGGAAACACCATATATTTT. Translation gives CATSRGASKNSGNTIYF.

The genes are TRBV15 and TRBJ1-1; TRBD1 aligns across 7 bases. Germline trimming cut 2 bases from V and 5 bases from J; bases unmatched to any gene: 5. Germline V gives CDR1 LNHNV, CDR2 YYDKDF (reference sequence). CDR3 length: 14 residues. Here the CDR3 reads CATSRYSTGTEAFF. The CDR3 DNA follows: TGTGCCACCAGCAGATATTCGACAGGGACTGAAGCTTTCTTT. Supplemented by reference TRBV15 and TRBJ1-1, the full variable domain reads DAMVIQNPRYQVTQFGKPVTLSCSQTLNHNVMYWYQQKSSQAPKLLFHYYDKDFNNEADTPDNFQSRRPNTSFCFLDIRSPGLGDTAMYLCATSRYSTGTEAFFGQGTRLTVV.

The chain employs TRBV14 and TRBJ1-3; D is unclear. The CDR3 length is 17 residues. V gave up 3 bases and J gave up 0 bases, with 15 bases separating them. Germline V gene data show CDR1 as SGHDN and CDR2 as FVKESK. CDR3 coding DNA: TGTGCCAGCAGCCATTCCCGGGCCATCTCCTCTGGAAACACCATATATTTT. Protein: CASSHSRAISSGNTIYF.

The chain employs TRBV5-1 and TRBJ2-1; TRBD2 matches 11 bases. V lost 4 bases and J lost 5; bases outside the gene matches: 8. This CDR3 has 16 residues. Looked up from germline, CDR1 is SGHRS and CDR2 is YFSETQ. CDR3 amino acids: CASSLMTSGEDNEQFF. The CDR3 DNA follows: TGCGCCAGCAGCCTAATGACTAGCGGGGAGGACAATGAGCAGTTCTTC.

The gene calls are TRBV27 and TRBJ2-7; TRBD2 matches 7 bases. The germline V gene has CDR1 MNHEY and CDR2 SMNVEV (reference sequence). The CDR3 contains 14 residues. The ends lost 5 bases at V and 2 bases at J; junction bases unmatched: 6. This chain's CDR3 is CASSIRDYTYEQYF. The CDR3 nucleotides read TGTGCCAGCAGTATCCGGGACTATACCTACGAGCAGTACTTC.

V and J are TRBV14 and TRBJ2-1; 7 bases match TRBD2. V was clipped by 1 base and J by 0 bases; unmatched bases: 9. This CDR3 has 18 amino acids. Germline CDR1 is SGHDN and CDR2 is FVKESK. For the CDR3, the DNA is TGTGCCAGCAGCCAAGTGGCTAGCGGAGTTTACTCCTACAATGAGCAGTTCTTC. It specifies CASSQVASGVYSYNEQFF.

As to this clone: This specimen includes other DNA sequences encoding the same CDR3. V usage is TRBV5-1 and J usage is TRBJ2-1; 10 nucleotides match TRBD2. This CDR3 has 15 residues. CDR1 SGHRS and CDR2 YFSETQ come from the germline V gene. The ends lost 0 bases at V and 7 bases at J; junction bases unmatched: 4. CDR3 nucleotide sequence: TGCGCCAGCAGCTTGGGAACTAGCGGGACAAATGAGCAGTTCTTC. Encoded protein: CASSLGTSGTNEQFF.

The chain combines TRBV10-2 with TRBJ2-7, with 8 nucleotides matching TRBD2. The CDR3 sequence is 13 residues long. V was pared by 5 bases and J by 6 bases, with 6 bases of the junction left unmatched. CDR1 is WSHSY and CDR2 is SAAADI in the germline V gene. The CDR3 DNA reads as TGCGCCAGCAGTCCCGGGACTAGTCGCGAGCAGTACTTC. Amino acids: CASSPGTSREQYF.

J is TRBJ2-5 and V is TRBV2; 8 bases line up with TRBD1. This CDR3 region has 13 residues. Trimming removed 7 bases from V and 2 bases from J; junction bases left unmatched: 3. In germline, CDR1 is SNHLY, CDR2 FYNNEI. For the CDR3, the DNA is TGTGCCAGCACTCGGACAGGGCAAGAGACCCAGTACTTC. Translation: CASTRTGQETQYF. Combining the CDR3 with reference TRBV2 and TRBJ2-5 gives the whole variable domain EPEVTQTPSHQVTQMGQEVILRCVPISNHLYFYWYRQILGQKVEFLVSFYNNEISEKSEIFDDQFSVERPDGSNFTLKIRSTKLEDSAMYFCASTRTGQETQYFGPGTRLLVL.

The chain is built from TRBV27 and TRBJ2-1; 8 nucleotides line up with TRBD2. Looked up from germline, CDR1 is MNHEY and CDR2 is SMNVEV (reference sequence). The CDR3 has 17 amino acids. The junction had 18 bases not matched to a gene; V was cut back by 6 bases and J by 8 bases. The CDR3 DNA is TGTGCCAGCAGGTCCCGGGGGGTAGCGGGACGAGAAGATGAGCAGTTCTTC. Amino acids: CASRSRGVAGREDEQFF.

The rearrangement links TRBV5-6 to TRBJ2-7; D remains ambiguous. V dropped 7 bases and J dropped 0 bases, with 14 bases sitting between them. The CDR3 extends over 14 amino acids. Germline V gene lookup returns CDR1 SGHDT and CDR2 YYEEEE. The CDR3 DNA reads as TGTGCCAGCGATGGACGTTCGCGCTCCTACGAGCAGTACTTC. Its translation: CASDGRSRSYEQYF.

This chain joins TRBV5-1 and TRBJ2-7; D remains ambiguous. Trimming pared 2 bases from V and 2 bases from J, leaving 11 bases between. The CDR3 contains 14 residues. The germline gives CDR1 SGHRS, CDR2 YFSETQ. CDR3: CASSFSFPTYEQYF. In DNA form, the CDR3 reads TGCGCCAGCAGCTTTAGCTTTCCAACCTACGAGCAGTACTTC.

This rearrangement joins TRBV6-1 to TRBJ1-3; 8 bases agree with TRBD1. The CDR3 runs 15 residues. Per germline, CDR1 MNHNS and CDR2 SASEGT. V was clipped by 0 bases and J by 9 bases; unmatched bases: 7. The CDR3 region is CASSEAGQGSGTIYF. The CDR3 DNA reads TGTGCCAGCAGTGAAGCTGGACAGGGATCGGGCACCATATATTTT.

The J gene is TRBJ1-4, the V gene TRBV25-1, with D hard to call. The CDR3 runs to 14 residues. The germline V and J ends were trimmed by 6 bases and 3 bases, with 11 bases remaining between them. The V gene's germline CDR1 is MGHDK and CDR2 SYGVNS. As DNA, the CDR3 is TGTGCCAGCAGCCCACATCGAGCTAATGAAAAACTGTTTTTT. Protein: CASSPHRANEKLFF.

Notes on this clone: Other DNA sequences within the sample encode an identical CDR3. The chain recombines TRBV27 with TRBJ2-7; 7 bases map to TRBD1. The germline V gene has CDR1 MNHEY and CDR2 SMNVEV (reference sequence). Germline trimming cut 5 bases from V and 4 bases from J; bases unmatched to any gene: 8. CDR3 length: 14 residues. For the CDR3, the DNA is TGTGCCAGCAGTCTTAGGGACAGACCTTACGAGCAGTACTTC. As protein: CASSLRDRPYEQYF.

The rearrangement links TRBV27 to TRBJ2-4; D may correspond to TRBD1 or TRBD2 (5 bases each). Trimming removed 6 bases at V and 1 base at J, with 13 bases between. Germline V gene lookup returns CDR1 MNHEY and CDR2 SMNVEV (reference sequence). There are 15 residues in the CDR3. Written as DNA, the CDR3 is TGTGCCAGCAGGGGACGGGGAGCGGCCAAAAACATTCAGTACTTC. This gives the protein CASRGRGAAKNIQYF.

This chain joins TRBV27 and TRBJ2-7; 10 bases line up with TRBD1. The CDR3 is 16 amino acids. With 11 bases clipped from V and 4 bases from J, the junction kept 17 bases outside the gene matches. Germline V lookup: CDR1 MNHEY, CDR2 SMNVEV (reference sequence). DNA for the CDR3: TGTGCCGAAAACCGGGACAGGGGTATTCTGTGGTACGAGCAGTACTTC. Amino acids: CAENRDRGILWYEQYF.

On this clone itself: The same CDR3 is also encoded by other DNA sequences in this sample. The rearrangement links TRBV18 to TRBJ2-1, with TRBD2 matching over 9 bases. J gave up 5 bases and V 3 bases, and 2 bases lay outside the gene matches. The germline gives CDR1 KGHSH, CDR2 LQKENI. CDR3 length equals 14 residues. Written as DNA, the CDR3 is TGTGCCAGCTCACCGGCTAGCGGGGACAATGAGCAGTTCTTC. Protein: CASSPASGDNEQFF.

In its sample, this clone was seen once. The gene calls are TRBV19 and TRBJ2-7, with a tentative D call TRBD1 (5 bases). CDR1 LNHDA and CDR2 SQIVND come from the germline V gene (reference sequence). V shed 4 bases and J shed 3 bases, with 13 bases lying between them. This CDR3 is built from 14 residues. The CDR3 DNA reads TGTGCCAGTAGTACAGGACACCTTTTCTACGAGCAGTACTTC. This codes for CASSTGHLFYEQYF. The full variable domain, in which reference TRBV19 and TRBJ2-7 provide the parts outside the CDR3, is DGGITQSPKYLFRKEGQNVTLSCEQNLNHDAMYWYRQDPGQGLRLIYYSQIVNDFQKGDIAEGYSVSREKKESFPLTVTSAQKNPTAFYLCASSTGHLFYEQYFGPGTRLTVT.

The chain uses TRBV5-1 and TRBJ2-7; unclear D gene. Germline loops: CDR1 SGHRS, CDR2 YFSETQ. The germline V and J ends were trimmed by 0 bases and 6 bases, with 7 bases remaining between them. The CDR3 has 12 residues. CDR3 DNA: TGCGCCAGCAGCTTGGCCTCGGTCGAGCAGTACTTC. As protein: CASSLASVEQYF.

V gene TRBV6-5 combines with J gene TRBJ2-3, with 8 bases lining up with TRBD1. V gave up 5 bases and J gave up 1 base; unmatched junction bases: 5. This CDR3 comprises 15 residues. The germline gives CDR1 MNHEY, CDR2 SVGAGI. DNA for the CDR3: TGTGCCAGCAGTCCAATGGGACAGGGCACAGATACGCAGTATTTT. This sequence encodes CASSPMGQGTDTQYF.

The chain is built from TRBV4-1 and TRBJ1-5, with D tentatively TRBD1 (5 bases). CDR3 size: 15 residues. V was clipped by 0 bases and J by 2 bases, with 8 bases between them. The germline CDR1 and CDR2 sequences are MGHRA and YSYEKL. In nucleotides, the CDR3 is TGCGCCAGCAGCCAAGATTTGGGGGGCAATCAGCCCCAGCATTTT. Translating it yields CASSQDLGGNQPQHF.

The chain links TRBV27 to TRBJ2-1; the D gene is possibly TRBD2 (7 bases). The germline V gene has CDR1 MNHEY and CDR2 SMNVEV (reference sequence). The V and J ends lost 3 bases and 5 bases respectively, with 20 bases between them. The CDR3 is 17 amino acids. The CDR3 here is CASSLRWQRGTNNEQFF. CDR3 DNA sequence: TGTGCCAGCAGTTTGAGGTGGCAAAGGGGGACTAACAATGAGCAGTTCTTC.

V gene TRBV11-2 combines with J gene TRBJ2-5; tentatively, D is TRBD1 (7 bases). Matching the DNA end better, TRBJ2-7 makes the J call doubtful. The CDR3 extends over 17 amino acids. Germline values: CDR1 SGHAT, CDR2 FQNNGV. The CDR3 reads CASSLARGQGGKYEQYF. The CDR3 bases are TGTGCCAGCAGCTTAGCTAGGGGTCAGGGGGGAAAGTACGAGCAGTACTTC.

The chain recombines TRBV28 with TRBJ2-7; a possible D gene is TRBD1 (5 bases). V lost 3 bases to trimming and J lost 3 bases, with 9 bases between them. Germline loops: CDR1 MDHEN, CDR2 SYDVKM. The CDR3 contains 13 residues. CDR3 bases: TGTGCCAGCAGTTTCAGGGCAGACTACGAGCAGTACTTC. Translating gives CASSFRADYEQYF. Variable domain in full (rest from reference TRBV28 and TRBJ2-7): DVKVTQSSRYLVKRTGEKVFLECVQDMDHENMFWYRQDPGLGLRLIYFSYDVKMKEKGDIPEGYSVSREKKERFSLILESASTNQTSMYLCASSFRADYEQYFGPGTRLTVT.

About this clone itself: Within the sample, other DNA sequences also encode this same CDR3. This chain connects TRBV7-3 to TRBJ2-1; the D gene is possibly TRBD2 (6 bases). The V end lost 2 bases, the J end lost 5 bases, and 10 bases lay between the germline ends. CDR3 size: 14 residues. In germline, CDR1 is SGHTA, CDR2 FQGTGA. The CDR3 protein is CASSLGGGNNEQFF. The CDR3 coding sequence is TGTGCCAGCAGCTTAGGGGGAGGTAACAATGAGCAGTTCTTC.